This T cell receptor (beta chain) is from a study of blood T cell repertoires in COVID-19. The wider study: COVID-19 samples collected from the United States, Italy and Spain covered acute and convalescent phases. The analysed material was cDNA or gDNA that came from T cells, B-cell-depleted T cells, or PBMCs.

The CDR3 spans 14 residues. CDR1 and CDR2 (germline): MNHEY, SVGAGI. Trimming pared 5 bases from V and 6 bases from J, leaving 14 bases between. In the study's own analysis: Scientists estimated how many nucleated cells there were by amplifying reference gene primers. Profiling relied on immunoSEQ multiplex PCR, and the TCRdb table lists in-frame clones only, not all of them. D and trimming come from the DNA, and the V and J calls and clone size come from that table. This sample has 110,000 to 150,000 clones, with nearly 85% found just once. The receptor comes from a human donor in a cohort sampled during active COVID-19. The chain uses TRBV6-5 and TRBJ2-1; D possibly corresponds to TRBD2 (6 bases). Sequenced input: peripheral blood. The CDR3 sequence is CASSRGLLTNEQFF. DNA for the CDR3: TGTGCCAGCAGTCGGGGACTTCTCACCAATGAGCAGTTCTTC.